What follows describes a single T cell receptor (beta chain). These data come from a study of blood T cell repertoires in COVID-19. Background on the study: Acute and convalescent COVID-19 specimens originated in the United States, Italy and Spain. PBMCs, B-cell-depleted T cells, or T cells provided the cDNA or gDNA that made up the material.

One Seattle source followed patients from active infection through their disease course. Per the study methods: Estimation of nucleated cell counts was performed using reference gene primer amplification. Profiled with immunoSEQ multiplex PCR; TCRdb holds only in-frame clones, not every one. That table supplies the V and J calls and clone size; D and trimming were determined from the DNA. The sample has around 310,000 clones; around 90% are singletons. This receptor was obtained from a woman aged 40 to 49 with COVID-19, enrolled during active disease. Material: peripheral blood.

The CDR3 reads CASSRQGLRYEQYF. CDR3 sequence (DNA): TGTGCCAGCAGCCGACAGGGTTTAAGATACGAGCAGTACTTC. The chain is built from TRBV5-4 and TRBJ2-7; 7 nucleotides align to TRBD1. The CDR3 has 14 amino acids. V was clipped by 4 bases and J by 4 bases; unmatched bases: 8. CDR1 SGHNT and CDR2 YYREEE come from the germline V gene (reference sequence).